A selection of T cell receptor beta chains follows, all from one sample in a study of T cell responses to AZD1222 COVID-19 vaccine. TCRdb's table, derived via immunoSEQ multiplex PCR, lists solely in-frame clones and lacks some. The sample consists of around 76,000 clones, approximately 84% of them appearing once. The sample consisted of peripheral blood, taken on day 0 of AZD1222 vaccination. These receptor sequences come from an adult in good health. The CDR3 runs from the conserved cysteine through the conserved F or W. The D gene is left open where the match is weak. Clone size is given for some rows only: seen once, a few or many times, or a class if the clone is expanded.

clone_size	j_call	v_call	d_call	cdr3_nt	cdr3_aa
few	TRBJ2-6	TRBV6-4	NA	TGTGCCAGCAGTGACTCTAGCTCTGGGGCCAACGTCCTGACTTTC	CASSDSSSGANVLTF
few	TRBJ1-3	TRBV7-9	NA	TGTGCCAGCAGCTTATATGGAAACACCATATATTTT	CASSLYGNTIYF
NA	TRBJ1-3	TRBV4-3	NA	TGCGCCAGCAGCCAAGTCGCCGTTCGCGGCACCATATATTTT	CASSQVAVRGTIYF
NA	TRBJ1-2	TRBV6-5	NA	TGTGCCAGCAGGCTCGGAACAGGGCTTAATGGCTACACCTTC	CASRLGTGLNGYTF
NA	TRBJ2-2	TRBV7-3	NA	TGTGCCAGCAGCTTTCGGGGGCCGCCAAACACCGGGGAGCTGTTTTTT	CASSFRGPPNTGELFF
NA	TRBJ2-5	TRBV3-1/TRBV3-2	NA	TGTGCCAGCAGCACCTATGAGACCCAGTACTTC	CASSTYETQYF
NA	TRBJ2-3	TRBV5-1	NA	TGCGCCAGCAGCTTGGGGACTAGCACAGATACGCAGTATTTT	CASSLGTSTDTQYF
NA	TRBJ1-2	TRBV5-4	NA	TGTGCCAGCAGCACCAACAAGGGCGGGTTGGATGGCTACACCTTC	CASSTNKGGLDGYTF
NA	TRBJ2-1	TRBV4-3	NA	TGCGCCAGCAGCCAAGATCGGACCTACAATGAGCAGTTCTTC	CASSQDRTYNEQFF
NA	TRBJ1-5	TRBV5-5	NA	TGTGCCAGCAGCTTGGGTAGCAATCAGCCCCAGCATTTT	CASSLGSNQPQHF
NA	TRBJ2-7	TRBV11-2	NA	TGTGCCAGCAGCGGAAACCTGGGGATCTACGAGCAGTACTTC	CASSGNLGIYEQYF
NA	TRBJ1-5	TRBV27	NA	TGTGCCAGCAGTTTTAGGGACGGCAATCAGCCCCAGCATTTT	CASSFRDGNQPQHF
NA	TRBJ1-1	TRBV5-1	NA	TGCGCCAGCAGCTTGGCCTCGACAGGCACTGAAGCTTTCTTT	CASSLASTGTEAFF
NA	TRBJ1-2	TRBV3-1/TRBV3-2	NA	TGTGCCAGTGGATATAGGGACTATGGCTACACCTTC	CASGYRDYGYTF
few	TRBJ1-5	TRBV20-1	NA	TGCAGTGCTAGTGGCAGTAATCAGCCCCAGCATTTT	CSASGSNQPQHF
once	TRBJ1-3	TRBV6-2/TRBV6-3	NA	TGTGCCAGCAGTTCTCCTGGCTATGGAAACACCATATATTTT	CASSSPGYGNTIYF
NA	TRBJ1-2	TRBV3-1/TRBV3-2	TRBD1	TGTGCCAGCAGCCCACGTGGACAGGACTATGGCTACACCTTC	CASSPRGQDYGYTF
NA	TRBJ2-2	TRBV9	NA	TGTGCCAGCAGCGTAGGGAGCGGATTGAACACCGGGGAGCTGTTTTTT	CASSVGSGLNTGELFF
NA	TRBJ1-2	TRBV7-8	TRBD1	TGTGCCAGCAGCCCTAGGGGGACAGGGACCGGCTACACCTTC	CASSPRGTGTGYTF
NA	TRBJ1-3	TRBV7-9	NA	TGTGCCAGCGCGGAGGGCCTAAGTGGAAACACCATATATTTT	CASAEGLSGNTIYF
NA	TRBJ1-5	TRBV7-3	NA	TGTGCCAGCAGCTTATTGGAGGGTCAGCCCCAGCATTTT	CASSLLEGQPQHF
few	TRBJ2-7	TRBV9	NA	TGTGCCAGCAGCGTAGAGGGTTCCGGGGAGCAGTACTTC	CASSVEGSGEQYF
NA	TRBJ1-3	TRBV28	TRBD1	TGTGCCAGCAGTGGAGGGACAGGGGGGTCTGGAAACACCATATATTTT	CASSGGTGGSGNTIYF
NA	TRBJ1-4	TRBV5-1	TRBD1	TGCGCCAGCAGCTTAGAGGGGGCGGACGAAAAACTGTTTTTT	CASSLEGADEKLFF
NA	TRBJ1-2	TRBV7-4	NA	TGTGCCAGCAGCCAGCCTGACAGAGAATATGGCTACACCTTC	CASSQPDREYGYTF
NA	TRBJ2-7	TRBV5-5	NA	TGTGCCAGCAGCTCCGGGGATCCCTCCTTGGGGGAGCAGTACTTC	CASSSGDPSLGEQYF
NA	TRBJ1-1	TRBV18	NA	TGTGCCAGCTCACCAGTACATAGGGGAAGCGGTGAAGCTTTCTTT	CASSPVHRGSGEAFF
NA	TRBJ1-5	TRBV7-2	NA	TGTGCCAGCAGCCCCGAGCTTAAGGGTTGGCAGCCCCAGCATTTT	CASSPELKGWQPQHF
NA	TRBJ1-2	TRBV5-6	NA	TGTGCCAGCAGCTCCGACCCGACGGCAAACTATGGCTACACCTTC	CASSSDPTANYGYTF
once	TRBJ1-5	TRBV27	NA	TGTGCCAGCAGTTGGTCCGGGACGGGGGGCAATCAGCCCCAGCATTTT	CASSWSGTGGNQPQHF
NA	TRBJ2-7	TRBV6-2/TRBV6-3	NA	TGTGCCAGCAGTCCCTCGGCTAGCAAGGTAGTGCAGTACTTC	CASSPSASKVVQYF
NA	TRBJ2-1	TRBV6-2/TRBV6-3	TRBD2	TGTGCCAGCAGTTACTACGGGGGGGCCTCCTACAATGAGCAGTTCTTC	CASSYYGGASYNEQFF
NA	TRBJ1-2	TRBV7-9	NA	TGTGCCAGCAGCTTCCGGGGGGCGGACTATGGCTACACCTTC	CASSFRGADYGYTF
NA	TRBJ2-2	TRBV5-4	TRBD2	TGTGCCAGCAGCTTGCCTCGGTCGGGGGGGAACACCGGGGAGCTGTTTTTT	CASSLPRSGGNTGELFF
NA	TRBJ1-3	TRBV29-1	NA	TGCAGCACCCAGGACTCTGGAAACACCATATATTTT	CSTQDSGNTIYF
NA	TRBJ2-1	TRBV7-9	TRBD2	TGTGCCAGCAGCCCCCGGGGGGGTGAGGTGAATGAGCAGTTCTTC	CASSPRGGEVNEQFF
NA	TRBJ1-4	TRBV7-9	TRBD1	TGTGCCAGCAGCCCGAGACAGGGGATCGGTGAAAAACTGTTTTTT	CASSPRQGIGEKLFF
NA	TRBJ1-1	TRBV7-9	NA	TGTGCCAGCAGCCCAGATGGCTCAGGGATTTGGACTGAAGCTTTCTTT	CASSPDGSGIWTEAFF
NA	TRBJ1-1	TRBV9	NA	TGTGCCAGCAGCGTCGGCAGGGCCACTGAAGCTTTCTTT	CASSVGRATEAFF
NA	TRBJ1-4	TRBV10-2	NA	TGCGCCAGCATTCAGGGGAGTTATGGCGAAAAACTGTTTTTT	CASIQGSYGEKLFF
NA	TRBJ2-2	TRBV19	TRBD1	TGTGCCAGTTGGGACAGGGGGCATGGCGGGGAGCTGTTTTTT	CASWDRGHGGELFF
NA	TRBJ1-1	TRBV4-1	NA	TGCGCCAGCAGCCAAATCCGGACATCTCTGAACACTGAAGCTTTCTTT	CASSQIRTSLNTEAFF
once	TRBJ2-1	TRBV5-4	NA	TGTGCCAGCAGCTTGAAAGGACGCCCCAGAGGGGAGATCTTC	CASSLKGRPRGEIF